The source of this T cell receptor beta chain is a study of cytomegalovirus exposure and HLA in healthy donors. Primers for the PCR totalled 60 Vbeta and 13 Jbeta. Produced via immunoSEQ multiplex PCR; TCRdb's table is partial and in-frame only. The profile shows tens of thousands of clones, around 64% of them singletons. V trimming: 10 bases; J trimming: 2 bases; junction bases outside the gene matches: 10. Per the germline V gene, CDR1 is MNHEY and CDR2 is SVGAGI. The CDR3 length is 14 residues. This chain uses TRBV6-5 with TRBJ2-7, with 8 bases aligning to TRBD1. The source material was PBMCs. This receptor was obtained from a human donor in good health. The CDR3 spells CAIRRTGLPYEQYF. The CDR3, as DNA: TGTGCCATCCGCCGGACAGGGTTACCCTACGAGCAGTACTTC.